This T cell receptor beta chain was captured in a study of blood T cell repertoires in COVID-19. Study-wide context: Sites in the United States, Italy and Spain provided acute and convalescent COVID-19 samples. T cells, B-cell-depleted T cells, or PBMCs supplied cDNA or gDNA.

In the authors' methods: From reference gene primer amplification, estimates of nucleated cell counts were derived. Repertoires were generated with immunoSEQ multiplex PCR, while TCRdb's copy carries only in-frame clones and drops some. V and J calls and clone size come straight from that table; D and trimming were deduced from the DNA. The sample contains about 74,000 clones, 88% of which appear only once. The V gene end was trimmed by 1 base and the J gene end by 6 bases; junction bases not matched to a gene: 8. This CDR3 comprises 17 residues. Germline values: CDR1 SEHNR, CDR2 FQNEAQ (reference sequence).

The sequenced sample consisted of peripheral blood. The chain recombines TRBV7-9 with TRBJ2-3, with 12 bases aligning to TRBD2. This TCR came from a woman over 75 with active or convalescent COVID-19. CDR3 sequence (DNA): TGTGCCAGCAGCTTAGTCCTAGCGGGGGGGCCTCGGGATACGCAGTATTTT. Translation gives CASSLVLAGGPRDTQYF.